This paragraph covers one TCR beta chain sequence. The target antigen is unknown. The data are from a study of cytomegalovirus exposure and HLA in healthy donors. Study conclusions and caveats: Reports credit the classifier with highly specific, highly sensitive diagnosis of cytomegalovirus status.

With 60 Vbeta and 13 Jbeta primers, the PCR was carried out. The assay was immunoSEQ multiplex PCR, and TCRdb's table has in-frame clones only and misses some. This sample has over 100,000 clones, with about 86% found just once. The CDR3 contains 13 residues. V was cut by 7 bases and J by 7 bases, with 17 bases left in between. Germline lookup yields CDR1 ENHRY and CDR2 SYGVKD. The clonotype comes from a woman in her 30s in good health and CMV-seronegative. The rearrangement links TRBV10-3 to TRBJ2-7, with a tentative D call TRBD2 (5 bases). The sample comprised PBMCs. This chain's CDR3 is CAITLQLGVEQYF. In nucleotides, the CDR3 is TGTGCCATCACTCTCCAGCTCGGGGTGGAGCAGTACTTC.